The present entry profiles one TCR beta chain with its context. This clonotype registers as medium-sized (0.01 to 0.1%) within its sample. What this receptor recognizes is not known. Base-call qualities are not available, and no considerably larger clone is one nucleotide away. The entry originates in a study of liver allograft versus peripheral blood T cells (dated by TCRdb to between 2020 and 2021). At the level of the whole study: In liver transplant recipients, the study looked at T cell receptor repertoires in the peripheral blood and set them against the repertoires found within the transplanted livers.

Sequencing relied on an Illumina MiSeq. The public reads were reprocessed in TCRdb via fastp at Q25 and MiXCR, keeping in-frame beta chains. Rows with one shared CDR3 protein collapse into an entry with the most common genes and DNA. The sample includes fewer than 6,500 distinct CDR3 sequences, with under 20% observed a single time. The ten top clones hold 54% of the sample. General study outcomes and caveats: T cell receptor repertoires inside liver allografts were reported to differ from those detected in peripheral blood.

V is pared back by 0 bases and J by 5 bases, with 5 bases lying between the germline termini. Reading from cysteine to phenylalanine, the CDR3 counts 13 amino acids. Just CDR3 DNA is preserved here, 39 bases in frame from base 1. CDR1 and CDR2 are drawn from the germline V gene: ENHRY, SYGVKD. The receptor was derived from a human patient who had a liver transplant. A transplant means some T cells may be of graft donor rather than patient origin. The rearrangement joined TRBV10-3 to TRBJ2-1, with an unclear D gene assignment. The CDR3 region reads CAISESWNNEQFF. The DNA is TGTGCCATCAGTGAGTCCTGGAACAATGAGCAGTTCTTC.